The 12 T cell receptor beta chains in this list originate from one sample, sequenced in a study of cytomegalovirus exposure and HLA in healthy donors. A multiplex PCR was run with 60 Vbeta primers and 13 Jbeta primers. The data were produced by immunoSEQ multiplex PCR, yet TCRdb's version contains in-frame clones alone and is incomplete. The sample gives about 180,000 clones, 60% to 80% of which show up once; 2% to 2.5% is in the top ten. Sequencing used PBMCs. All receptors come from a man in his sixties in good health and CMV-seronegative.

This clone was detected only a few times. The chain's CDR3 is CASSQDRDLYGYTF. CDR3 nucleotides: TGTGCCAGCAGCCAAGACAGGGACTTGTATGGCTACACCTTC. This chain uses TRBV4-2 with TRBJ1-2, with D possibly matching TRBD1 (5 bases). This CDR3 is 14 amino acids long. Germline values: CDR1 LGHNA, CDR2 YNFKEQ. Trimming cost V 0 bases and J 5 bases, with 10 bases left between them.

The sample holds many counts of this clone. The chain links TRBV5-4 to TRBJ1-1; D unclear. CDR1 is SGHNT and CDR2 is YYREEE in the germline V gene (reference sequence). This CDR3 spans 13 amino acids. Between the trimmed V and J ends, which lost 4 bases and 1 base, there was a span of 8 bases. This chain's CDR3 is CASSPEPNTEAFF. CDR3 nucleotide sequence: TGTGCCAGCAGCCCGGAGCCGAACACTGAAGCTTTCTTT.

DNA for the CDR3: TGTGCCAGCAGCCAAGATTCAGGGGCAGGTGAGACCCAGTACTTC. This codes for CASSQDSGAGETQYF. V usage is TRBV4-2 and J usage is TRBJ2-5, with TRBD1 as a possible D gene (6 bases). Germline V lookup: CDR1 LGHNA, CDR2 YNFKEQ. The ends were cut back, 0 bases at V and 5 bases at J, with 13 bases in the middle. The CDR3 is 15 amino acids.

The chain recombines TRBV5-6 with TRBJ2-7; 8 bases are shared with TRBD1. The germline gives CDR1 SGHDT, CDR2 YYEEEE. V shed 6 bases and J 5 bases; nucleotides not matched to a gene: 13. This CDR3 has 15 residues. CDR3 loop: CASTPLGTGNHEQYF. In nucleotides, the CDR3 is TGTGCCAGCACCCCCCTGGGGACAGGTAATCACGAGCAGTACTTC.

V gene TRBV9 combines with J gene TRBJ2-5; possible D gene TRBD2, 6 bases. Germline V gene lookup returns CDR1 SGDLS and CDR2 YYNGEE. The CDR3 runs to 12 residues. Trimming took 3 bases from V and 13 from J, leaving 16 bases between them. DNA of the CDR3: TGTGCCAGCAGCGCTAGGGACTTTACCTTGTACTTC. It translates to CASSARDFTLYF. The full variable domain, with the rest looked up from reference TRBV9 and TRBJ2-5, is DSGVTQTPKHLITATGQRVTLRCSPRSGDLSVYWYQQSLDQGLQFLIQYYNGEERAKGNILERFSAQQFPDLHSELNLSSLELGDSALYFCASSARDFTLYFGPGTRLLVL.

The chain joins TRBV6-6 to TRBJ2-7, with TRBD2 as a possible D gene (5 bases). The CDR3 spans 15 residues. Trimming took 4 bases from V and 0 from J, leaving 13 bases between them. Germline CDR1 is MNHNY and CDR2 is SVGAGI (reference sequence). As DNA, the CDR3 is TGTGCCAGCAGTTCCCTAGAGCGGAGCTCCTACGAGCAGTACTTC. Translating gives CASSSLERSSYEQYF.

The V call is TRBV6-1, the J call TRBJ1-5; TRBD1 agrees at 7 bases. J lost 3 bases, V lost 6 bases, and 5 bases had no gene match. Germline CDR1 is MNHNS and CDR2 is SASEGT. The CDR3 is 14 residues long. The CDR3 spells CASRAGTDNQPQHF. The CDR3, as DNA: TGTGCCAGCAGGGCCGGGACAGACAATCAGCCCCAGCATTTT.

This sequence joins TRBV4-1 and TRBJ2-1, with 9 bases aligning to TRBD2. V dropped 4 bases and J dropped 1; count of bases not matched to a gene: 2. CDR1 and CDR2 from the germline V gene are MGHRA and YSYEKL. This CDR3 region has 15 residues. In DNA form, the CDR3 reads TGCGCCAGCAGCCTGGGACTAGCTTCCTACAATGAGCAGTTCTTC. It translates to CASSLGLASYNEQFF.

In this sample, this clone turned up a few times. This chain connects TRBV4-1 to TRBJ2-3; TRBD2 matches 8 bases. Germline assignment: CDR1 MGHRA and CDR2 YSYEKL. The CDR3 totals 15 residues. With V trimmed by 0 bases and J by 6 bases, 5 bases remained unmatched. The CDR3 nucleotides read TGCGCCAGCAGCCAAGAATCCCGGGGGGGGGATACGCAGTATTTT. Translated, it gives CASSQESRGGDTQYF.

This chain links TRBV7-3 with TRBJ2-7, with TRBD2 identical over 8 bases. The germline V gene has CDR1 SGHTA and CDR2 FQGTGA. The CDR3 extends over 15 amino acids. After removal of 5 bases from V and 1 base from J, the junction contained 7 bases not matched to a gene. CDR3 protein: CASSITSGLSYEQYF. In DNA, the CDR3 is TGTGCCAGCAGCATTACTAGCGGCCTTTCCTACGAGCAGTACTTC.

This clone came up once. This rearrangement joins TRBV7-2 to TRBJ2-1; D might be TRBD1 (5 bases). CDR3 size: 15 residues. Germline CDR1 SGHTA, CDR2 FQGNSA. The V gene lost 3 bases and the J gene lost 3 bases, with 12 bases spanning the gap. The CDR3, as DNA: TGTGCCAGCAGCTTCAGGGTAGACCTCTACAATGAGCAGTTCTTC. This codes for CASSFRVDLYNEQFF.

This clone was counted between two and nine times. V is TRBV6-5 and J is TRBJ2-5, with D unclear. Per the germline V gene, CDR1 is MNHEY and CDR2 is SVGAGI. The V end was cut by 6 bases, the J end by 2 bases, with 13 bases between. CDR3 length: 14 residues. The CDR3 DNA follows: TGTGCCAGCAGACGCGACAATTTACAAGAGACCCAGTACTTC. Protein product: CASRRDNLQETQYF.